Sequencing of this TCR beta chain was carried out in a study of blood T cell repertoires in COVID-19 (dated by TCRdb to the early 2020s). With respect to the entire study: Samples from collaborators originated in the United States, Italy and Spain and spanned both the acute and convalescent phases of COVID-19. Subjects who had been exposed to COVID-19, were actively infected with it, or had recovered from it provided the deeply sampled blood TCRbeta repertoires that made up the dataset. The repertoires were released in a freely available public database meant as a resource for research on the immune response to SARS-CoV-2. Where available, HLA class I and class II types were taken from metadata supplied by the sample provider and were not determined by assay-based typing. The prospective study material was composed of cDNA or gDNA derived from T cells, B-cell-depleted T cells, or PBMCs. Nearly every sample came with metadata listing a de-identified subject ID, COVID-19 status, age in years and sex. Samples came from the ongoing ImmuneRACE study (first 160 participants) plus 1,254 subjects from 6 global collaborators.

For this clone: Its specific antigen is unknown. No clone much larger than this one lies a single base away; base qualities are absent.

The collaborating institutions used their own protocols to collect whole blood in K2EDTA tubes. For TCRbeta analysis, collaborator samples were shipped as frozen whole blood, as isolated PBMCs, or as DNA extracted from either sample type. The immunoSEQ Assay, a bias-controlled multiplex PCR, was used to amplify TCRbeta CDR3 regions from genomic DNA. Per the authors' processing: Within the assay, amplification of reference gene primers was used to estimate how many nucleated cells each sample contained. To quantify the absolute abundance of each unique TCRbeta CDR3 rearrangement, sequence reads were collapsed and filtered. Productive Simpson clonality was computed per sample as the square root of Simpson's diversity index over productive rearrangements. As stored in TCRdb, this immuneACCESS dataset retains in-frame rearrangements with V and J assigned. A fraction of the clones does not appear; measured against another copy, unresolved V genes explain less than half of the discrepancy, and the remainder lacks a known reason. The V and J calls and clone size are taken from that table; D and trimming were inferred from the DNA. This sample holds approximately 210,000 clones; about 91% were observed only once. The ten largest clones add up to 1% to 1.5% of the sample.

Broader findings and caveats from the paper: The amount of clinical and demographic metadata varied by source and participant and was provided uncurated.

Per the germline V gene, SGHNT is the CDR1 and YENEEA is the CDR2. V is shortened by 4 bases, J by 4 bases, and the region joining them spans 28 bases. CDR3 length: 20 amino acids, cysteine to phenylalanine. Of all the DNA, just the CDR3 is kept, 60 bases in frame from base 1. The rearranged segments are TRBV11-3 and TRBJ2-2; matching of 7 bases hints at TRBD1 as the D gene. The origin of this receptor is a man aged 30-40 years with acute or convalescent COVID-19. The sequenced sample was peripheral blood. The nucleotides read TGTGCCAGCAGCTCCACGCCATCAACCCCGGGCAGGGGGGCCACCGGGGAGCTGTTTTTT. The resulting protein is CASSSTPSTPGRGATGELFF.